The subject of this entry is one T cell receptor (beta chain). The data were obtained in a study of T cell changes during pregnancy in multiple sclerosis. Assay: immunoSEQ multiplex PCR; the TCRdb copy retains only in-frame clones and omits some. In the table there are 45,000 to 60,000 clones, more than 90% of which are singletons. Unmatched junction bases numbered 6, after V lost 3 bases and J lost 12 bases. The CDR3 is 12 residues long. The germline CDR1 and CDR2 sequences are SGHAT and FQDESV (reference sequence). The clonotype comes from a female donor in good health, enrolled as a control in a pregnancy study. Sequencing was performed on peripheral blood, taken after pregnancy. The V gene is TRBV11-1, the J gene TRBJ1-2; 8 bases are shared with TRBD1. The CDR3 sequence: CASSLNRGIHTF. The CDR3 DNA sequence: TGTGCCAGCAGCTTGAACAGGGGGATCCACACCTTC.